A single sample is the source of the 3 T cell receptor beta chains below, sequenced in a study of blood T cell repertoires in COVID-19. The method was immunoSEQ multiplex PCR; TCRdb's version includes in-frame clones alone and lacks a portion of them. Here the sample spans tens of thousands of clones, approximately 80% being singletons. The sample was peripheral blood. The receptors shown here come from a man aged 50 to 59 with active or convalescent COVID-19.

CDR3 amino acids: CASSSSQGANEQYF. The DNA for the CDR3 is TGTGCCAGCAGCTCCTCACAGGGGGCGAACGAGCAGTACTTC. The chain employs TRBV5-5 and TRBJ2-7, with 9 nucleotides matching TRBD1. The V gene's germline CDR1 is SGHKS and CDR2 YYEKEE (reference sequence). The CDR3 is 14 amino acids. V trimming: 3 bases; J trimming: 5 bases; junction bases outside the gene matches: 6.

V gene TRBV11-2 combines with J gene TRBJ2-3; 8 bases line up with TRBD2. J was trimmed by 4 bases and V by 0 bases; bases with no gene match: 3. This CDR3 comprises 15 residues. Germline V gene data show CDR1 as SGHAT and CDR2 as FQNNGV. This CDR3 is CASSLDGGGPDTQYF. The CDR3 DNA is TGTGCCAGCAGCTTAGACGGGGGGGGGCCAGATACGCAGTATTTT.

V and J are TRBV5-6 and TRBJ2-5; TRBD2 matches at 11 bases. Unmatched junction bases numbered 1, after V lost 3 bases and J lost 0 bases. Germline CDR1 reads SGHDT; CDR2 reads YYEEEE. The CDR3 is 15 amino acids. The CDR3 region is CASSSLAGDQETQYF. CDR3 DNA: TGTGCCAGCAGCTCACTAGCGGGGGACCAAGAGACCCAGTACTTC.